The following is a TCR beta chain sequence with its context. Antigen: not known. This record comes from a study of cytomegalovirus exposure and HLA in healthy donors. Sequencing used immunoSEQ multiplex PCR; TCRdb keeps in-frame clones, though not all of them. The sample contains around 300,000 clones, approximately 86% of which appear only once. General study results and limits: The study recorded about 150 TCR beta chains that were cytomegalovirus-associated. The TCR clusters that emerged in the first cohort tended, a later analysis found, to co-occur in the approximately 110 validation repertoires. Whilst most TCR sequences proved rare, a subset of public TCRs occurred across many donors.

Germline V gene data show CDR1 as MDHEN and CDR2 as SYDVKM. The V gene end was trimmed by 3 bases and the J gene end by 2 bases; junction bases not matched to a gene: 4. The CDR3 is 15 residues long. Material: PBMCs. V and J are TRBV28 and TRBJ2-7, with 10 bases matching TRBD2. The receptor's source is a woman aged 25 to 39 in good health and CMV-seropositive. This CDR3 is CASSFPSGGTYEQYF. In DNA, the CDR3 is TGTGCCAGCAGTTTCCCTAGCGGGGGTACCTACGAGCAGTACTTC.